This T cell receptor beta chain was recorded in a study of technical replicates of blood from a handful of donors. The count of this clone is one. This table comes from immunoSEQ multiplex PCR, and its TCRdb copy is limited to in-frame clones, with some not included. The sample has fewer than 90,000 clones, 94% seen once. V lost 2 bases to trimming and J lost 2 bases; unmatched junction nucleotides: 4. Per the germline V gene, CDR1 is SEHNR and CDR2 is FQNEAQ (reference sequence). This CDR3 is 15 amino acids long. The TCR sequence derives from a human donor in good health. The chain carries TRBV7-9 and TRBJ1-1, with 8 bases matching TRBD1. What was sequenced was T cells isolated from PBMCs. For the CDR3, the DNA is TGTGCCAGCAGCTTAATAGGGACAGGAAACACTGAAGCTTTCTTT. Protein sequence: CASSLIGTGNTEAFF.